The source of this T cell receptor (beta chain) is a study of technical replicates of blood from a few donors. Data came from immunoSEQ multiplex PCR; TCRdb stores just in-frame clones and leaves some out. The sample yields about 68,000 clones, under 98% seen once. The germline CDR1 and CDR2 sequences are MNHEY and SMNVEV (reference sequence). The CDR3 consists of 14 residues. V lost 4 bases to trimming and J lost 5 bases, with 13 bases between them. This clonotype was sampled from a human donor in good health. The chain uses TRBV27 and TRBJ2-3; TRBD2 is a possible D gene (7 bases). The source material was T cells isolated from PBMCs. The chain's CDR3 is CASSSWEGGDTQYF. The CDR3 DNA sequence: TGTGCCAGCAGTTCATGGGAGGGGGGAGATACGCAGTATTTT.